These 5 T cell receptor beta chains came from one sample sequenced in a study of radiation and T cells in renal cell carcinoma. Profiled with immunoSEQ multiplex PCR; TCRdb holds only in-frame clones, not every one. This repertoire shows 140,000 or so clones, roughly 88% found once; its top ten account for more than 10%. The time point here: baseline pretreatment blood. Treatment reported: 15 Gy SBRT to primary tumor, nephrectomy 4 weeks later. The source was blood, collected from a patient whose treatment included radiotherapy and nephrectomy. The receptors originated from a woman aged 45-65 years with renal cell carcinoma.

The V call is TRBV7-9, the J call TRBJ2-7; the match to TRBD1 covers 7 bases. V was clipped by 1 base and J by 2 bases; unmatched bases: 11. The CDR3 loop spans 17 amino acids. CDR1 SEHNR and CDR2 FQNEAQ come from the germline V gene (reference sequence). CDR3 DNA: TGTGCCAGCAGCTTAGGGTCGACAGGGCATATTACCTACGAGCAGTACTTC. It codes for CASSLGSTGHITYEQYF.

Written as DNA, the CDR3 is TGTGCCAGCAGTGCAGGGGCTTTCTTT. It yields the protein CASSAGAFF. The chain combines TRBV6-1 with TRBJ1-1; possibly TRBD1 for D (5 bases). There are 9 residues in the CDR3. Per germline, CDR1 MNHNS and CDR2 SASEGT. V was cut by 4 bases and J by 11 bases, with 5 bases left in between.

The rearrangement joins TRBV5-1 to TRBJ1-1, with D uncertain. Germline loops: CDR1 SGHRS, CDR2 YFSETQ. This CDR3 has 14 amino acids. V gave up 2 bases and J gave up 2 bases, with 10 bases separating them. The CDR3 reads CASSFGQENTEAFF. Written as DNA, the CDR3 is TGCGCCAGCAGCTTTGGGCAGGAAAACACTGAAGCTTTCTTT.

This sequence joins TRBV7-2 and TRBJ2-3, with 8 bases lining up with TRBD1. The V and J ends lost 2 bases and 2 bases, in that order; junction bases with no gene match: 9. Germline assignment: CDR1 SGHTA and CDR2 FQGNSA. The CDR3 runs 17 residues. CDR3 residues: CASSLMPGGYSTDTQYF. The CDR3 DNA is TGTGCCAGCAGCTTAATGCCAGGGGGCTACTCCACAGATACGCAGTATTTT.

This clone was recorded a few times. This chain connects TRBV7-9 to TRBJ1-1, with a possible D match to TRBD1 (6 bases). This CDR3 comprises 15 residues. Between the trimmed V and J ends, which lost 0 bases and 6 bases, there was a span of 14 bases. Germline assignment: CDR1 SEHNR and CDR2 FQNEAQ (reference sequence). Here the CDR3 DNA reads TGTGCCAGCAGCTTAGCGGGAAAGGGGGTCCCTGAAGCTTTCTTT. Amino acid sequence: CASSLAGKGVPEAFF. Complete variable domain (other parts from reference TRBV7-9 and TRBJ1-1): DTGVSQNPRHKITKRGQNVTFRCDPISEHNRLYWYRQTLGQGPEFLTYFQNEAQLEKSRLLSDRFSAERPKGSFSTLEIQRTEQGDSAMYLCASSLAGKGVPEAFFGQGTRLTVV.